This T cell receptor (beta chain) emerged from a study of siplizumab effects on memory and regulatory T cells. Study outcomes and limitations: An assignable naive or memory phenotype was lacking in roughly 75-95% of proliferating CD4+ or CD8+ clones.

This CDR3 has 12 residues. CDR1 and CDR2 (germline): MNHNS, SASEGT. Trimming shortened V by 3 bases and J by 2 bases, and 4 bases separated the two germline ends. Concerning this clone itself: Its antigen remains unknown.

Profiling relied on immunoSEQ multiplex PCR, and the TCRdb table lists in-frame clones only, not all of them. This sample has more than 85,000 clones, with around 92% found just once. This clonotype was obtained from a human donor in good health. The chain combines TRBV6-1 with TRBJ1-2; D remains ambiguous. Sequencing was carried out using Tregs sorted from blood. CDR3 DNA sequence: TGTGCCAGCAGTGACTTAAACTATGGCTACACCTTC. Translated: CASSDLNYGYTF.